This record covers a single TCR beta chain. The antigen remains undetermined. TCRdb re-derived calls from the 5' RACE reads in MiXCR, one entry per CDR3 protein. Here the sample spans tens of thousands of distinct CDR3 sequences, more than 25% being singletons. The record originates from a study of CD8 T cells in ankylosing spondylitis. Whole-study findings and limits: As reported, disease-linked clones showed significant enrichment in matched ankylosing spondylitis synovial fluid.

This receptor was identified in a male donor with ankylosing spondylitis or in good health (not recorded which). The sequenced material came from blood, either unsorted or a sorted T cell fraction (not recorded which).

CDR3: CASSLQVTGELFF. The DNA of the CDR3 is TGTGCCAGCAGCCTACAGGTCACCGGGGAGCTGTTTTTT. This chain links TRBV7-6 with TRBJ2-2, with D possibly being TRBD1 (5 bases). Germline values: CDR1 SGHVS, CDR2 FNYEAQ. V lost 5 bases to trimming and J lost 4 bases, with 8 bases between them. This CDR3 contains 13 residues.